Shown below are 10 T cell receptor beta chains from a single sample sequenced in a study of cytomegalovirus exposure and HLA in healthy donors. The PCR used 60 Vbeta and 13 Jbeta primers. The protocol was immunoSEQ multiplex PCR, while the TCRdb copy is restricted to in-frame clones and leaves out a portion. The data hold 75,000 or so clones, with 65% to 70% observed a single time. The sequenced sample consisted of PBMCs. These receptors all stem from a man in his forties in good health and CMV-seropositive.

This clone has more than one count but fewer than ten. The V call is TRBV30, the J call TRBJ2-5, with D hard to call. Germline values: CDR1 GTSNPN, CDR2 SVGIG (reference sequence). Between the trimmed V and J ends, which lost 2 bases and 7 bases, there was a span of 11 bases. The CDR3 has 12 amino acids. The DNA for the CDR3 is TGTGCCTGGAGTAGCGCGGTTTGGACCCAGTACTTC. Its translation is CAWSSAVWTQYF.

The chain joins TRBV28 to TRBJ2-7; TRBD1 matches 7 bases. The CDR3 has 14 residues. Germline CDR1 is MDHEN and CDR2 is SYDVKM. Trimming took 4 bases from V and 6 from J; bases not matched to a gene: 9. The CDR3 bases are TGTGCCAGCAGTTCAACAGGGGCTAGGCGCGAGCAGTACTTC. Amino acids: CASSSTGARREQYF.

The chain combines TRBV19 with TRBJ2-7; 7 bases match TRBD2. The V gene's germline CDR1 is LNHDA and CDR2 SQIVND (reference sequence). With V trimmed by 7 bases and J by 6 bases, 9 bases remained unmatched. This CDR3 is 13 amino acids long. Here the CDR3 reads CASTSPSGGEQYF. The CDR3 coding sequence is TGTGCCAGTACCTCCCCGTCGGGGGGCGAGCAGTACTTC.

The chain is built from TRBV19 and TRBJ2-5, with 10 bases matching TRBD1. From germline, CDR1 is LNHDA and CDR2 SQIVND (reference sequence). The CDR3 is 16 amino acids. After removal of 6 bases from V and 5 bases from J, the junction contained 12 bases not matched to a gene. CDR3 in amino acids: CASSTPDRGPWETQYF. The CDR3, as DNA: TGTGCCAGTAGCACCCCAGACAGGGGGCCGTGGGAGACCCAGTACTTC. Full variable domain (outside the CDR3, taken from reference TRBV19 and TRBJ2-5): DGGITQSPKYLFRKEGQNVTLSCEQNLNHDAMYWYRQDPGQGLRLIYYSQIVNDFQKGDIAEGYSVSREKKESFPLTVTSAQKNPTAFYLCASSTPDRGPWETQYFGPGTRLLVL.

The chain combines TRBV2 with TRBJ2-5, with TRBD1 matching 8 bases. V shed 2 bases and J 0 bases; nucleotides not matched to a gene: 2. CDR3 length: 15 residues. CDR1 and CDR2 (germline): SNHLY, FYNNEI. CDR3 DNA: TGTGCCAGCAGTGAATGGGGACAGGACCAAGAGACCCAGTACTTC. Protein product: CASSEWGQDQETQYF.

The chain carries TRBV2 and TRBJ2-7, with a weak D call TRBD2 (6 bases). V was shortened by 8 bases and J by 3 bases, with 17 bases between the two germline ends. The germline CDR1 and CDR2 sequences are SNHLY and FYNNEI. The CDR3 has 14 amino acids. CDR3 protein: CASDEGGISYEQYF. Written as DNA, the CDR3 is TGTGCCAGCGACGAGGGAGGAATAAGCTACGAGCAGTACTTC.

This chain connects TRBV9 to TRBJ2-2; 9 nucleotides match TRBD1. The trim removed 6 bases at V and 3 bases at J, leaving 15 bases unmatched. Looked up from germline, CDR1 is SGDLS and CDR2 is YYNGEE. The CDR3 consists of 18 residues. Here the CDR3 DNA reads TGTGCCAGCACCGAGTCATGGGGGACAGGGAAGGACACCGGGGAGCTGTTTTTT. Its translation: CASTESWGTGKDTGELFF.

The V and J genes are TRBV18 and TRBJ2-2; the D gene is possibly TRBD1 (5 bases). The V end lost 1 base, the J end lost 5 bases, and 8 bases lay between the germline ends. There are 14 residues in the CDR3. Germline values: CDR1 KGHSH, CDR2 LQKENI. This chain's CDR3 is CASSPRRATGELFF. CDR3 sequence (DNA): TGTGCCAGCTCACCACGCAGGGCGACCGGGGAGCTGTTTTTT.

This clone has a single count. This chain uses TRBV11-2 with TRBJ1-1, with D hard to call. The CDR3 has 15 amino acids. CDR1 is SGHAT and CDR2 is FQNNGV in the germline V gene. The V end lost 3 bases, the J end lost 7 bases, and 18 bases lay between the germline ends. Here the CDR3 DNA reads TGTGCCAGCAGCTTTATCCCCCTGAGCTCGCATGAAGCTTTCTTT. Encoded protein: CASSFIPLSSHEAFF.

The CDR3 DNA follows: TGTGCCTGGAGTGTTCTAGGTTGGGACACCCTCAATGAGCAGTTCTTC. It encodes CAWSVLGWDTLNEQFF. This chain links TRBV30 with TRBJ2-1; a weak D match, TRBD1 (6 bases). With 0 bases removed from V and 6 bases from J, the gap between germline ends came to 18 bases. Per germline, CDR1 GTSNPN and CDR2 SVGIG (reference sequence). The CDR3 runs 16 residues.